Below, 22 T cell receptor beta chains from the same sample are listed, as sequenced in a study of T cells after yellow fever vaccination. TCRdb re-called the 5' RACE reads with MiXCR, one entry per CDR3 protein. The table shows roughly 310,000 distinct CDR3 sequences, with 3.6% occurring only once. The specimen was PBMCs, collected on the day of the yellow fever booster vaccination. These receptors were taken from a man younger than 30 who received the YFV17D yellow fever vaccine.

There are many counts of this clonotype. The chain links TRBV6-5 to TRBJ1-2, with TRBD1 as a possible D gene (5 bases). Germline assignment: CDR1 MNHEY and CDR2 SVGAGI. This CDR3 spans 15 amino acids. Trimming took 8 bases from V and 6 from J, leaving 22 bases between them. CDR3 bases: TGTGCCAGCGCCCCCTACGAGAGGGGCTTGGATGGCTACACCTTC. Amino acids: CASAPYERGLDGYTF.

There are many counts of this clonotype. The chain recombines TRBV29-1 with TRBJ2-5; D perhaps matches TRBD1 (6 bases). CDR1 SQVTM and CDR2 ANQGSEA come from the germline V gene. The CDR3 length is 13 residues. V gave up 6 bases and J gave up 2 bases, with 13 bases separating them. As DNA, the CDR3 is TGCAGCGTCTCAGGGGAAGATCAAGAGACCCAGTACTTC. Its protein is CSVSGEDQETQYF.

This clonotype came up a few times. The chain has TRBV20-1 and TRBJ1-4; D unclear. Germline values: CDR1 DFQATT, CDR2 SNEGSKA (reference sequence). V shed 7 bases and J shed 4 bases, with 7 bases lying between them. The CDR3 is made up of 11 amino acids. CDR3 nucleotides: TGCAGTGTACAGTTTAATGAAAAACTGTTTTTT. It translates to CSVQFNEKLFF.

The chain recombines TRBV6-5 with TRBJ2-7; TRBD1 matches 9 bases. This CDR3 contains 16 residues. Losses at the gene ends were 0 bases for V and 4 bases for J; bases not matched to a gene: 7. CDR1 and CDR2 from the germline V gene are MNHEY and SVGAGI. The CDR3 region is CASSYSSTGGWYEQYF. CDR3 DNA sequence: TGTGCCAGCAGTTACTCGAGTACAGGGGGCTGGTACGAGCAGTACTTC.

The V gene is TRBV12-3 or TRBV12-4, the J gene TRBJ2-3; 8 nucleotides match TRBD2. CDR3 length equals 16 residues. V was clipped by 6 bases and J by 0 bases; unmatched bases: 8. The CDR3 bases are TGTGCCAGCAGATCTGAGCTAGCGGGTAGCACAGATACGCAGTATTTT. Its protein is CASRSELAGSTDTQYF.

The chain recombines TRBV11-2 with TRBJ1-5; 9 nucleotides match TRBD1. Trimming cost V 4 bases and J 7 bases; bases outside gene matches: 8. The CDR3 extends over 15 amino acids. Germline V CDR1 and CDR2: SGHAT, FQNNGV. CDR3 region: CASSYGTGSRQPQHF. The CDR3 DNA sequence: TGTGCCAGCAGCTACGGGACAGGGTCCCGGCAGCCCCAGCATTTT.

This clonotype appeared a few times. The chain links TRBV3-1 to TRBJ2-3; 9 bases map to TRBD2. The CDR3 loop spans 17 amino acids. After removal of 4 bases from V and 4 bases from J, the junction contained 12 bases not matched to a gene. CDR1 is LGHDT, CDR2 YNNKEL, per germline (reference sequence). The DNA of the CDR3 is TGTGCCAGCAGCCCCCCGCCTGGCGGGGGGGTGGCAGATACGCAGTATTTT. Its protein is CASSPPPGGGVADTQYF.

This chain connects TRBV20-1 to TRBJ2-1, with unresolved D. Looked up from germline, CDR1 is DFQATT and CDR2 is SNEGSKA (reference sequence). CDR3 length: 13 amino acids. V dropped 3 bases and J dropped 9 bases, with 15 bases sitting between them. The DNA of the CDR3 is TGCAGTGCTAGGGAGACTGCCCCGACTGAGCAGTTCTTC. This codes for CSARETAPTEQFF.

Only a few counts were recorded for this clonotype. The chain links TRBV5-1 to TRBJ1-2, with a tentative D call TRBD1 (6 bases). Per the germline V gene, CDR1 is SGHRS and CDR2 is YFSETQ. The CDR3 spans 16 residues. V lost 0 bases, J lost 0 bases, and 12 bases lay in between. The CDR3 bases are TGCGCCAGCAGCTTGGTGACAGGCTTGTCTAACTATGGCTACACCTTC. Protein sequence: CASSLVTGLSNYGYTF.

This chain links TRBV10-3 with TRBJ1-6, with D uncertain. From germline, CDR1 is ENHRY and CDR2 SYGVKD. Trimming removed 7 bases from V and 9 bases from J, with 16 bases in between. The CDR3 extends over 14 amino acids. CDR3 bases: TGTGCCATCAAGGTAGATCGCGCGGCTTCACCCCTCCACTTT. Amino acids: CAIKVDRAASPLHF.

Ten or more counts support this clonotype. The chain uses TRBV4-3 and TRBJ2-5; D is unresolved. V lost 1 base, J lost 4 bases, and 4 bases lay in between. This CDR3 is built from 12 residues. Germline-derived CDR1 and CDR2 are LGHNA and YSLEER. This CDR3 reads CASSQGGETQYF. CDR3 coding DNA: TGCGCCAGCAGCCAAGGGGGAGAGACCCAGTACTTC.

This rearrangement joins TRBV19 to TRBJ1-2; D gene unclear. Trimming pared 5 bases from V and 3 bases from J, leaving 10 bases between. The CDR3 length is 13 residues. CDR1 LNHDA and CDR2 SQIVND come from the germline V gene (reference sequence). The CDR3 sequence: CASSPRNYYGYTF. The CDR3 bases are TGTGCCAGTAGTCCCAGAAATTACTATGGCTACACCTTC.

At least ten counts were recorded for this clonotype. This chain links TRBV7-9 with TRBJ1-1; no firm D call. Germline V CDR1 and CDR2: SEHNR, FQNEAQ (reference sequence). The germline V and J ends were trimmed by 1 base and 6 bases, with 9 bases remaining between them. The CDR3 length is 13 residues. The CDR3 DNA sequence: TGTGCCAGCAGCTTAGATGGAGGTGCTGAAGCTTTCTTT. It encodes CASSLDGGAEAFF.

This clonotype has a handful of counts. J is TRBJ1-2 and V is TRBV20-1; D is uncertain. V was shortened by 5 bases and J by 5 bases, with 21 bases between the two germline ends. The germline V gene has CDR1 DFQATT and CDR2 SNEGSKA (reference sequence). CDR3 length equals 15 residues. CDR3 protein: CSALALGSPTYGYTF. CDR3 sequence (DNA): TGCAGTGCTCTAGCCTTAGGAAGTCCTACTTATGGCTACACCTTC.

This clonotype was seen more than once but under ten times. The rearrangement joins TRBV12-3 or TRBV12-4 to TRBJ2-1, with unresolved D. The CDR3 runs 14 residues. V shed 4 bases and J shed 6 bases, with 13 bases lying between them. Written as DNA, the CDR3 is TGTGCCAGCAGTTCGGCCCTCGTCGGCAATGAGCAGTTCTTC. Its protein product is CASSSALVGNEQFF.

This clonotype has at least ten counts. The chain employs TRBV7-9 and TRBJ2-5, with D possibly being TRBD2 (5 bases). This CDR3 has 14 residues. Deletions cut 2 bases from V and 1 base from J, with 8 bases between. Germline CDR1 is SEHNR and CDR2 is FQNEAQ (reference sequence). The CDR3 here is CASSLRRSQETQYF. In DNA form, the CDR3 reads TGTGCCAGCAGCTTAAGGAGGTCCCAAGAGACCCAGTACTTC. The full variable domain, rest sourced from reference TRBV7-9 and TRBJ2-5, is DTGVSQNPRHKITKRGQNVTFRCDPISEHNRLYWYRQTLGQGPEFLTYFQNEAQLEKSRLLSDRFSAERPKGSFSTLEIQRTEQGDSAMYLCASSLRRSQETQYFGPGTRLLVL.

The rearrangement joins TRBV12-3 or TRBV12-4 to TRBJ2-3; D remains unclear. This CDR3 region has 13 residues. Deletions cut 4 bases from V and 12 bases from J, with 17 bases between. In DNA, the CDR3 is TGTGCCAGCAGTTCCTACAGTGAGATCCTCCAGTATTTT. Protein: CASSSYSEILQYF.

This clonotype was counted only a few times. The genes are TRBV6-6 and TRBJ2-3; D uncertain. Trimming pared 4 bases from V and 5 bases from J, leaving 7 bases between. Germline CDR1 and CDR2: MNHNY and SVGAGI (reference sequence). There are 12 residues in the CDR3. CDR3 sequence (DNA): TGTGCCAGCAGTTTTGGGCTAGATACGCAGTATTTT. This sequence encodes CASSFGLDTQYF.

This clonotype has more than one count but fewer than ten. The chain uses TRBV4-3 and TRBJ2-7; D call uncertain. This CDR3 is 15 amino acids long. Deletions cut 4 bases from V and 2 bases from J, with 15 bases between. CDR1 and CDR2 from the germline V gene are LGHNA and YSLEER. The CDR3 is CASSLEALETYEQYF. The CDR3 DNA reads TGCGCCAGCAGCCTAGAAGCACTGGAAACCTACGAGCAGTACTTC.

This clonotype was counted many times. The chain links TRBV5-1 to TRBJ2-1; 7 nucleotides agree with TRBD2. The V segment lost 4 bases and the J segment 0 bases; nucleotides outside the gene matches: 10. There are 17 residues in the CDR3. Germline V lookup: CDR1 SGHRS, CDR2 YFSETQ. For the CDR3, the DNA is TGCGCCAGCAGCCTTGGATTGGGAGGGAGCTCCTACAATGAGCAGTTCTTC. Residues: CASSLGLGGSSYNEQFF.

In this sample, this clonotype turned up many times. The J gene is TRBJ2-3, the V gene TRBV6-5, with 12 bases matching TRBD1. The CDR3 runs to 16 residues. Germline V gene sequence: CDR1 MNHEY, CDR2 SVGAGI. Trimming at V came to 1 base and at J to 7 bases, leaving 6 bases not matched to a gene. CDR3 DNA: TGTGCCAGCAGTTACTTCGGGACAGGGGGCTCATATACGCAGTATTTT. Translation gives CASSYFGTGGSYTQYF.

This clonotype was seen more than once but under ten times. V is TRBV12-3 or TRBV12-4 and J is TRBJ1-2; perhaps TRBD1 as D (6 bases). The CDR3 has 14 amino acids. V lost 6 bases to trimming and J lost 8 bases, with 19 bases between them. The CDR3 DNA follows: TGTGCCAGCAGCCCCTCAGGCCAGGGGTGGGGCTACACCTTC. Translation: CASSPSGQGWGYTF.